The source of this T cell receptor (beta chain) is a study of T cells in Graves' hyperthyroidism and ophthalmopathy. Overall study: Peripheral blood was collected at initial diagnosis, before any treatment. General observations from the study: Classification by a 13 V-J model distinguished ophthalmopathy from stable hyperthyroidism.

What was amplified from RNA transcripts were TCR beta CDR3 regions. HTBI primers were used for first-round RT-PCR of the TCR CDR3. Each CDR3 protein gets one entry after TCRdb re-called the multiplex PCR reads with MiXCR. The sample has a few hundred thousand distinct CDR3 sequences; approximately 15% are singletons. The length of the CDR3 is 14 residues. Germline-derived CDR1 and CDR2 are SGDLS and YYNGEE. As for this clonotype: The antigen remains undetermined. An end of the junction does not agree with germline; a read error may underlie this.

V usage is TRBV9 and J usage is TRBJ2-1, with a weak D call TRBD1 (6 bases). The sequence derives from a woman aged 55 to 70 with Graves' ophthalmopathy. The specimen sequenced was blood. The CDR3 sequence is CASTVGTRNNEQFF. As DNA, the CDR3 is TGTGCCAGCACCGTAGGGACAAGGAACAATGAGCAGTTCTTC.